This T cell receptor (beta chain) was retrieved from a study of shared T cell receptors in the human thymus. The trim removed 4 bases at V and 10 bases at J, leaving 8 bases unmatched. This CDR3 comprises 13 residues. CDR1 LNHDA and CDR2 SQIVND come from the germline V gene (reference sequence). Assay: immunoSEQ multiplex PCR; the TCRdb copy retains only in-frame clones and omits some. The table lists 700,000 to 750,000 clones, 70% to 90% of them singletons. The same data also contributed to another study, on human thymus T cells. That work contributes: The authors found apparently biased V and J gene usage in thymic and blood repertoires.

This sequence originates from a girl under two years old with a congenital heart defect. The sample taken for sequencing was thymocytes. The chain carries TRBV19 and TRBJ1-2; 8 bases are a match to TRBD1. The CDR3 is CASSNPGGGLYTF. The DNA of the CDR3 is TGTGCCAGTAGTAACCCAGGGGGCGGCCTCTACACCTTC.